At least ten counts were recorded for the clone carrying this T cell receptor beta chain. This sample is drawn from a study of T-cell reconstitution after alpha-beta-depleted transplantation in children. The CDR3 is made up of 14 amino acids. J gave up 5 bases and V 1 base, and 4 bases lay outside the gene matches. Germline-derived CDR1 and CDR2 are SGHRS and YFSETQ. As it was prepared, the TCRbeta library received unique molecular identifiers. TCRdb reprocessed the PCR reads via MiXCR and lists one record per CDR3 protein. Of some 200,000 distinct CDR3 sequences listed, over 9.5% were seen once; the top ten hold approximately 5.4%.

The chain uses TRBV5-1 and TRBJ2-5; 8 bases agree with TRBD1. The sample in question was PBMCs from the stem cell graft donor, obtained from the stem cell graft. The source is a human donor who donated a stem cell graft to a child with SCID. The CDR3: CASSLQGAWETQYF. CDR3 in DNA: TGCGCCAGCAGCTTGCAGGGGGCGTGGGAGACCCAGTACTTC. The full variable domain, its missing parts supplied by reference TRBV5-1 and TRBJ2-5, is KAGVTQTPRYLIKTRGQQVTLSCSPISGHRSVSWYQQTPGQGLQFLFEYFSETQRNKGNFPGRFSGRQFSNSRSEMNVSTLELGDSALYLCASSLQGAWETQYFGPGTRLLVL.